Here is one TCR beta chain with its context. The data belong to a study of cytomegalovirus exposure and HLA in healthy donors. V dropped 2 bases and J dropped 6; count of bases not matched to a gene: 6. The CDR3 is made up of 16 amino acids. Germline CDR1 and CDR2: SGHTA and FQGTGA. Researchers ran the PCR with 60 Vbeta and 13 Jbeta primers. The repertoire was sequenced with immunoSEQ multiplex PCR; TCRdb's copy has only in-frame clones and lacks some. The sample includes approximately 190,000 clones, approximately 86% seen only once; the top ten take 1.1%. Source material: PBMCs. The chain carries TRBV7-3 and TRBJ2-3; 12 bases align to TRBD2. The source of this sequence is a boy younger than 10 in good health and CMV-seronegative. For the CDR3, the DNA is TGTGCCAGCAGCTTAGTCGGACTAGCGGGATCTGATACGCAGTATTTT. Amino acid sequence: CASSLVGLAGSDTQYF.